The 25 T cell receptor beta chains below all came from one sample that was sequenced in a study of shared clonotypes between healthy human individuals (dated by TCRdb to 2020 to 2022). The library came from the immunoSEQ multiplex PCR assay. TCRdb took over this immuneACCESS table, retaining in-frame rearrangements with V and J assigned. Such tables are incomplete; in checked studies, under half of the missing clones stem from an unresolved V gene, and the remainder is unexplained. This sample is represented by around 1.5 million clones; 98% of them were singletons. Roughly 0.45% of the sample is in the top ten clones. Sequencing used naive CD4+ T cells sorted from blood. The sample's cell subset or site label, in plain terms: CD45RA+ positively selected. The receptors here all came from a man younger than 45 in good health.

V is TRBV5-1 and J is TRBJ2-5, with D unclear. The CDR3 sequence is 15 residues long. Trimming left V 1 base short and J 5 bases short, with 15 bases between. Germline V gives CDR1 SGHRS, CDR2 YFSETQ. The CDR3 DNA reads as TGCGCCAGCAGCTTGTTTCTTGACCCAAGGGAGACCCAGTACTTC. Protein product: CASSLFLDPRETQYF.

Remarks on this clone: The sample contains more than one DNA sequence encoding this CDR3. The chain employs TRBV30 and TRBJ1-3; D remains unclear. The germline CDR1 and CDR2 sequences are GTSNPN and SVGIG (reference sequence). The V end was cut by 2 bases, the J end by 0 bases, with 2 bases between. The CDR3 spans 12 residues. In nucleotides, the CDR3 is TGTGCCTGGAGTAGCTCTGGAAACACCATATATTTT. The encoded protein is CAWSSSGNTIYF.

This chain joins TRBV6-5 and TRBJ2-1; TRBD1 matches 9 bases. The CDR3 is 15 amino acids. The V segment lost 8 bases and the J segment 3 bases; nucleotides outside the gene matches: 8. CDR1 and CDR2 (germline): MNHEY, SVGAGI. CDR3 loop: CASAATGGIYNEQFF. CDR3 in DNA: TGTGCCAGCGCCGCTACAGGGGGCATCTACAATGAGCAGTTCTTC.

This chain uses TRBV5-1 with TRBJ2-5; 7 bases align to TRBD1. With 0 bases clipped from V and 5 bases from J, the junction kept 13 bases outside the gene matches. The germline V gene encodes CDR1 SGHRS and CDR2 YFSETQ. This CDR3 is 17 amino acids long. The CDR3 DNA reads TGCGCCAGCAGCTTGGGGCTAGATTTTAGAGGGGGCGAGACCCAGTACTTC. This sequence encodes CASSLGLDFRGGETQYF.

The rearrangement uses TRBV7-9 and TRBJ2-5; D is ambiguous. V lost 11 bases and J 1 base, leaving 14 bases between the germline ends. The CDR3 has 13 amino acids. CDR1 is SEHNR and CDR2 is FQNEAQ in the germline V gene (reference sequence). This CDR3 is CAGRIRSQETQYF. The CDR3 nucleotides read TGTGCCGGACGGATCCGCTCCCAAGAGACCCAGTACTTC. Drawing the rest from reference TRBV7-9 and TRBJ2-5, the complete variable domain is DTGVSQNPRHKITKRGQNVTFRCDPISEHNRLYWYRQTLGQGPEFLTYFQNEAQLEKSRLLSDRFSAERPKGSFSTLEIQRTEQGDSAMYLCAGRIRSQETQYFGPGTRLLVL.

This rearrangement joins TRBV2 to TRBJ2-3, with unresolved D. The CDR3 is 13 residues long. The germline V gene encodes CDR1 SNHLY and CDR2 FYNNEI. Trimming stripped 3 bases from V and 2 bases from J, with 6 bases between. DNA for the CDR3: TGTGCCAGCAGTGACGAGGTCACAGATACGCAGTATTTT. As protein: CASSDEVTDTQYF.

The rearrangement joins TRBV6-5 to TRBJ2-7; TRBD1 agrees at 7 bases. V lost 7 bases to trimming and J lost 2 bases; unmatched junction nucleotides: 8. Germline CDR1 MNHEY, CDR2 SVGAGI. The CDR3 runs to 14 residues. The CDR3 sequence is CASKRGQWTYEQYF. CDR3 DNA: TGTGCCAGCAAAAGGGGACAGTGGACCTACGAGCAGTACTTC.

The chain joins TRBV6-1 to TRBJ1-5; 7 bases match TRBD1. V shed 9 bases and J 8 bases; nucleotides not matched to a gene: 10. The CDR3 runs 13 residues. Germline CDR1 is MNHNS and CDR2 is SASEGT. The CDR3 protein is CASYTGDGEPQHF. The CDR3 nucleotides read TGTGCCAGTTACACAGGGGATGGGGAGCCCCAGCATTTT.

The rearrangement joins TRBV14 to TRBJ1-2; D ambiguous. The CDR3 has 13 residues. Trimming took 1 base from V and 4 from J, leaving 7 bases between them. Germline V gives CDR1 SGHDN, CDR2 FVKESK. Here the CDR3 reads CASSQAVTYGYTF. The DNA of the CDR3 is TGTGCCAGCAGCCAAGCGGTAACCTATGGCTACACCTTC.

The gene calls are TRBV20-1 and TRBJ1-2; D remains ambiguous. Germline CDR1 DFQATT, CDR2 SNEGSKA (reference sequence). Trimming took off 1 base at V and 13 bases at J, with 13 bases between the two ends. This CDR3 comprises 11 residues. This chain's CDR3 is CSARGDFFFTF. The CDR3 nucleotides read TGCAGTGCTAGAGGAGATTTTTTTTTCACCTTC.

The J gene is TRBJ1-5, the V gene TRBV7-2; no clear D. V gave up 1 base and J gave up 2 bases, with 6 bases separating them. The germline gives CDR1 SGHTA, CDR2 FQGNSA. CDR3 length: 14 residues. For the CDR3, the DNA is TGTGCCAGCAGCTTAGATGCGGGCAATCAGCCCCAGCATTTT. Translating gives CASSLDAGNQPQHF. The full variable domain, its missing parts supplied by reference TRBV7-2 and TRBJ1-5, is GAGVSQSPSNKVTEKGKDVELRCDPISGHTALYWYRQSLGQGLEFLIYFQGNSAPDKSGLPSDRFSAERTGGSVSTLTIQRTQQEDSAVYLCASSLDAGNQPQHFGDGTRLSIL.

The V call is TRBV10-3, the J call TRBJ1-1; D may be TRBD1 (6 bases). Germline lookup yields CDR1 ENHRY and CDR2 SYGVKD. V lost 5 bases, J lost 0 bases, and 13 bases lay in between. The CDR3 has 15 amino acids. The CDR3 DNA is TGTGCCATCAGTCCCGGGACATTCATGAACACTGAAGCTTTCTTT. Translation: CAISPGTFMNTEAFF.

V is TRBV12-5 and J is TRBJ2-3; D unclear. V lost 4 bases and J 0 bases, leaving 14 bases between the germline ends. The CDR3 has 16 amino acids. The germline gives CDR1 LGHNT, CDR2 FRNRAP. CDR3 in amino acids: CASGSGTRTSTDTQYF. CDR3 in DNA: TGTGCTAGTGGTTCGGGTACAAGAACTAGCACAGATACGCAGTATTTT.

V usage is TRBV28 and J usage is TRBJ2-3, with D possibly matching TRBD2 (6 bases). CDR1 MDHEN and CDR2 SYDVKM come from the germline V gene. Trimming removed 4 bases at V and 3 bases at J, with 17 bases between. CDR3 length: 16 residues. The CDR3: CASSSGRLARTDTQYF. DNA for the CDR3: TGTGCCAGCAGTTCCGGTCGGCTAGCGAGAACAGATACGCAGTATTTT.

Written as DNA, the CDR3 is TGTGCCAGCAGCTTTCCGGACAGGATCTTTCGTACGCAGTATTTT. This translates into CASSFPDRIFRTQYF. The gene calls are TRBV7-2 and TRBJ2-3; 7 bases line up with TRBD1. Germline trimming cut 3 bases from V and 8 bases from J; bases unmatched to any gene: 11. Germline CDR1 SGHTA, CDR2 FQGNSA. This CDR3 region has 15 residues.

Points on this clone: The germline gene is not matched at one end of the junction; a read error may be the cause. The J gene is TRBJ2-5, the V gene TRBV2, with TRBD1 identical over 8 bases. Germline values: CDR1 SNHLY, CDR2 FYNNEI. CDR3 length: 14 residues. Here the CDR3 reads CASRDGTGQGTQYF. The CDR3 region has the DNA TGTGCCAGCAGGGACGGGACAGGCCAAGGGACCCAGTACTTC. Full variable domain (rest looked up from reference TRBV2 and TRBJ2-5): EPEVTQTPSHQVTQMGQEVILRCVPISNHLYFYWYRQILGQKVEFLVSFYNNEISEKSEIFDDQFSVERPDGSNFTLKIRSTKLEDSAMYFCASRDGTGQGTQYFGPGTRLLVL.

In nucleotides, the CDR3 is TGTGCCAGCAGCTGGACTAGCGGGGGCACAGATACGCAGTATTTT. Protein sequence: CASSWTSGGTDTQYF. This rearrangement joins TRBV5-6 to TRBJ2-3; 12 bases are a match to TRBD2. Trimming removed 3 bases from V and 1 base from J; junction bases left unmatched: 0. The germline CDR1 and CDR2 sequences are SGHDT and YYEEEE. This CDR3 is built from 15 residues.

This clone was recorded only once. The CDR3 DNA reads as TGCGCCAGCAAGAAGACAAATCCCTACGAGCAGTACTTC. Protein product: CASKKTNPYEQYF. This sequence joins TRBV5-1 and TRBJ2-7; D is ambiguous. V lost 6 bases and J 2 bases, leaving 12 bases between the germline ends. The CDR3 contains 13 residues. Per germline, CDR1 SGHRS and CDR2 YFSETQ.

The V call is TRBV6-5, the J call TRBJ2-7; TRBD1 matches 9 bases. CDR1 MNHEY and CDR2 SVGAGI come from the germline V gene. After removal of 6 bases from V and 5 bases from J, the junction contained 11 bases not matched to a gene. CDR3 size: 15 residues. The CDR3 DNA is TGTGCCAGCAGAAGGTCCCGGGACAGGGACCACGAGCAGTACTTC. Translation gives CASRRSRDRDHEQYF.

V usage is TRBV2 and J usage is TRBJ2-7; 7 positions match TRBD1. The germline CDR1 and CDR2 sequences are SNHLY and FYNNEI. Trimming at V came to 7 bases and at J to 3 bases, leaving 21 bases not matched to a gene. This CDR3 comprises 18 residues. The CDR3: CASTAEYRPGQSRYEQYF. The CDR3 DNA follows: TGTGCCAGCACAGCCGAGTATCGACCGGGACAGAGTCGCTACGAGCAGTACTTC.

The chain carries TRBV5-4 and TRBJ2-2, with 9 positions matching TRBD1. Looked up from germline, CDR1 is SGHNT and CDR2 is YYREEE (reference sequence). CDR3 size: 15 residues. With V trimmed by 5 bases and J by 6 bases, 8 bases remained unmatched. CDR3 coding DNA: TGTGCCAGCAGGCCCGGGACAGGGTTATCCGGGGAGCTGTTTTTT. It encodes CASRPGTGLSGELFF.

The gene calls are TRBV11-2 and TRBJ2-5, with D perhaps TRBD2 (5 bases). The length of the CDR3 is 17 residues. Looked up from germline, CDR1 is SGHAT and CDR2 is FQNNGV. The V and J ends lost 5 bases and 1 base respectively, with 20 bases between them. This CDR3 is CASSPTMGRGFQETQYF. The DNA for the CDR3 is TGTGCCAGCAGCCCAACTATGGGGAGAGGGTTCCAAGAGACCCAGTACTTC.

The genes are TRBV5-4 and TRBJ2-1; weak D call: TRBD2 (5 bases). The germline V gene encodes CDR1 SGHNT and CDR2 YYREEE (reference sequence). V lost 9 bases and J lost 9, with 16 bases in between. The CDR3 has 12 amino acids. As DNA, the CDR3 is TGTGCCACTGCCACGTCCAGCGGTGAGCAGTTCTTC. It translates to CATATSSGEQFF.

The gene calls are TRBV5-5 and TRBJ1-3; TRBD1 matches 9 bases. Germline V gene data show CDR1 as SGHKS and CDR2 as YYEKEE (reference sequence). CDR3 length: 16 amino acids. J was trimmed by 6 bases and V by 4 bases; bases with no gene match: 11. Here the CDR3 DNA reads TGTGCCAGCAGCCGGACAGGGGCGACCCGACCAAACACCATATATTTT. It specifies CASSRTGATRPNTIYF.

The chain uses TRBV7-9 and TRBJ2-3; D not resolved. Looked up from germline, CDR1 is SEHNR and CDR2 is FQNEAQ (reference sequence). The germline V and J ends were trimmed by 2 bases and 6 bases, with 6 bases remaining between them. The CDR3 runs 12 residues. The CDR3, as DNA: TGTGCCAGCAGCTTACTGCAGGATACGCAGTATTTT. Protein: CASSLLQDTQYF. Full variable domain (missing parts from reference TRBV7-9 and TRBJ2-3): DTGVSQNPRHKITKRGQNVTFRCDPISEHNRLYWYRQTLGQGPEFLTYFQNEAQLEKSRLLSDRFSAERPKGSFSTLEIQRTEQGDSAMYLCASSLLQDTQYFGPGTRLTVL.